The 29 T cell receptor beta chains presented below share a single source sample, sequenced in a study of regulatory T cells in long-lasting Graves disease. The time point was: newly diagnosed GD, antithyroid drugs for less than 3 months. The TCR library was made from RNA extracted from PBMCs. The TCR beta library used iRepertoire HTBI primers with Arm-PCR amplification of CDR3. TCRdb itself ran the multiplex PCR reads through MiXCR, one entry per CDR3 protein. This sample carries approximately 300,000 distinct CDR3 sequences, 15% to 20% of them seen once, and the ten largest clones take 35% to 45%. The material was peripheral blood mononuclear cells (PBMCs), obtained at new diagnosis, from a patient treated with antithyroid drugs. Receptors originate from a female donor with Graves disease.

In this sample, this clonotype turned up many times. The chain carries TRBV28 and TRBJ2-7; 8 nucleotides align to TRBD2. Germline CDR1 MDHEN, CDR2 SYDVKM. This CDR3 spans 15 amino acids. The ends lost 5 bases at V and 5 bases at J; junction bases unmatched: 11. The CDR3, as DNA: TGTGCCAGCAGTCCTACCGGACTAGCCGTTCACGAGCAGTACTTC. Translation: CASSPTGLAVHEQYF.

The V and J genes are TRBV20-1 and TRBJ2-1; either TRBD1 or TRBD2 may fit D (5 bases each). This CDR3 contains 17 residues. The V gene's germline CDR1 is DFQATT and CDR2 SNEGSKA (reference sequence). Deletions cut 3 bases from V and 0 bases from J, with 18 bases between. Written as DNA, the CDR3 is TGCAGTGCTAGGACACTAGGGACCTTTGGCTCCTACAATGAGCAGTTCTTC. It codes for CSARTLGTFGSYNEQFF.

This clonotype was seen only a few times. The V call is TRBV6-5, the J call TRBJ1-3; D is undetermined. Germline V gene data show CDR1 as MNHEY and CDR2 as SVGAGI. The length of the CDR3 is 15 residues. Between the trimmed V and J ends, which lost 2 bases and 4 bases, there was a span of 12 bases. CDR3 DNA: TGTGCCAGCAGTTACGGAGGCGGCTCGGGAAACACCATATATTTT. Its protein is CASSYGGGSGNTIYF.

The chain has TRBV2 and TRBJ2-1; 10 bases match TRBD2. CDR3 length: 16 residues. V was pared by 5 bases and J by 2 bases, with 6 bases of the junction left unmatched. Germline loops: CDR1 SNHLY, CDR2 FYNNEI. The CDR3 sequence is CASSLGGTSAYNEQFF. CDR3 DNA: TGTGCCAGCAGTTTGGGTGGGACTAGCGCCTACAATGAGCAGTTCTTC.

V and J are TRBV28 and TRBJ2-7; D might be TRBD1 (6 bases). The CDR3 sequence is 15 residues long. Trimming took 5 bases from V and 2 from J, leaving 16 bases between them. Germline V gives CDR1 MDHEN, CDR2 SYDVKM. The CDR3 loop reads CASSRPRDIPYEQYF. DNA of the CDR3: TGTGCCAGCAGTCGACCCAGGGACATACCCTACGAGCAGTACTTC.

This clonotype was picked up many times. CDR3 DNA sequence: TGTGCCACCAGTGATGATTACAACAATCAGCCCCAGCATTTT. Its translation is CATSDDYNNQPQHF. The genes are TRBV24-1 and TRBJ1-5; D is ambiguous. Trimming removed 3 bases at V and 3 bases at J, with 8 bases between. This CDR3 is built from 14 residues. The germline V gene encodes CDR1 KGHDR and CDR2 SFDVKD.

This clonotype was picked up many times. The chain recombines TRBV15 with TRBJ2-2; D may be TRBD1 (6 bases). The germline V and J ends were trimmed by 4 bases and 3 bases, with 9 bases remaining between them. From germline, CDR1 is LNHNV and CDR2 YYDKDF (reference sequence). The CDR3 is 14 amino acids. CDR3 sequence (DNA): TGTGCCACCAGCAACAGGGTGGACACCGGGGAGCTGTTTTTT. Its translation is CATSNRVDTGELFF.

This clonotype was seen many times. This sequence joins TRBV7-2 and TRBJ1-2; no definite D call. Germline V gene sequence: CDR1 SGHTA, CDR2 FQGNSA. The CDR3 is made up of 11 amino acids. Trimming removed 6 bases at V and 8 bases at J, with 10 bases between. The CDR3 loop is CASSLEGGYTF. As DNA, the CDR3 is TGTGCCAGCAGTTTGGAGGGAGGCTACACCTTC.

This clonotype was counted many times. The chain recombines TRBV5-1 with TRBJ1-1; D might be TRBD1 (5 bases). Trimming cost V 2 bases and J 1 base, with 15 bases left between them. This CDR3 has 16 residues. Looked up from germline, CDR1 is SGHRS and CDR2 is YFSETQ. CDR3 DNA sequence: TGCGCCAGCAGCTTAGCAGGGATGGGCGAGAACACTGAAGCTTTCTTT. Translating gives CASSLAGMGENTEAFF.

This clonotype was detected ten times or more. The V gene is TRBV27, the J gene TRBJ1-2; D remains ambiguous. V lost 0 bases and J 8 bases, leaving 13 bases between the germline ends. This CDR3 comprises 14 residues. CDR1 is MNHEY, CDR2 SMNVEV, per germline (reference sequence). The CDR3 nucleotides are TGTGCCAGCAGTTTATCGAGAGGTGGTCTGGGCTACACCTTC. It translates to CASSLSRGGLGYTF.

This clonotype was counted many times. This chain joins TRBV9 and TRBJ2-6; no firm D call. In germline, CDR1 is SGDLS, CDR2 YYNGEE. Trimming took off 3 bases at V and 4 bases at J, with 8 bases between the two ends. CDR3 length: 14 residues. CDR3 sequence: CASSASAGANVLTF. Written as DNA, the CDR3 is TGTGCCAGCAGCGCTTCGGCGGGGGCCAACGTCCTGACTTTC. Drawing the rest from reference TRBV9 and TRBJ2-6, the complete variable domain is DSGVTQTPKHLITATGQRVTLRCSPRSGDLSVYWYQQSLDQGLQFLIQYYNGEERAKGNILERFSAQQFPDLHSELNLSSLELGDSALYFCASSASAGANVLTFGAGSRLTVL.

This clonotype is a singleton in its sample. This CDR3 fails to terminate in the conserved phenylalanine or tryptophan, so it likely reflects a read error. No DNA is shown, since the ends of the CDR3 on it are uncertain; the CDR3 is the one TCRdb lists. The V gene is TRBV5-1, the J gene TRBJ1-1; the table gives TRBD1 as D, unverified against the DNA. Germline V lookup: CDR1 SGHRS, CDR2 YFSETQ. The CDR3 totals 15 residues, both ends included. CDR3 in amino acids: CANSLRGSMNTEGFV.

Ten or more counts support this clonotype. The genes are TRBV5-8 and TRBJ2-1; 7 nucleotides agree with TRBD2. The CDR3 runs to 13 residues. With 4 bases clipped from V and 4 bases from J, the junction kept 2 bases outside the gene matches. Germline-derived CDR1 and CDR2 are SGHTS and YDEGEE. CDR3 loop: CASSRRGYNEQFF. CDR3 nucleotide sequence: TGTGCCAGCAGCCGGCGGGGGTACAATGAGCAGTTCTTC.

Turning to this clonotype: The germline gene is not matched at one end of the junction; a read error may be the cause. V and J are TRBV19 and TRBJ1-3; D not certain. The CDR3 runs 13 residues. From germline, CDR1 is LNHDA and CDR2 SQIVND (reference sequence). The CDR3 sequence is CAGGSWSGDTIYF. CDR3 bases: TGTGCCGGAGGTAGTTGGTCTGGAGACACCATATATTTT.

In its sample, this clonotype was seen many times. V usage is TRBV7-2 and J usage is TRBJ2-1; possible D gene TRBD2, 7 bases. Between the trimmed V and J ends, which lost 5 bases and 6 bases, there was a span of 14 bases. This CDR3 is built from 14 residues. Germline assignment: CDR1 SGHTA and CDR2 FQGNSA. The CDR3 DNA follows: TGTGCCAGCAGCCCCTGGGAGGGGGTCAATGAGCAGTTCTTC. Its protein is CASSPWEGVNEQFF.

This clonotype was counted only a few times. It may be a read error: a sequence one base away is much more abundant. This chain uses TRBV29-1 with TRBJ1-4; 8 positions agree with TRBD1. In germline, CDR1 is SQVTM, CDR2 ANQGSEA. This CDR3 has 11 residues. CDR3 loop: CSGGQGEKLLF. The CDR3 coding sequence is TGCAGCGGTGGACAGGGTGAAAAACTGCTTTTT.

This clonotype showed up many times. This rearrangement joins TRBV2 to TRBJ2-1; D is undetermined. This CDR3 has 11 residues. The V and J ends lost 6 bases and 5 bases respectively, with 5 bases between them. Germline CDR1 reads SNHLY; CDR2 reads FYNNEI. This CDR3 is CASSEDNEQFF. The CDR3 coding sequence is TGTGCCAGCAGCGAGGACAATGAGCAGTTCTTC.

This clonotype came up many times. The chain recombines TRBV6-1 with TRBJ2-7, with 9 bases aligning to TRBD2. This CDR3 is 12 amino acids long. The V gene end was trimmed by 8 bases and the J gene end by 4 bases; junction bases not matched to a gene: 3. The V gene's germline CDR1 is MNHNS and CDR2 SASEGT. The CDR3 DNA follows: TGTGCCAGCTGCCTAGCGGGATACGAGCAGTACTTC. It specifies CASCLAGYEQYF.

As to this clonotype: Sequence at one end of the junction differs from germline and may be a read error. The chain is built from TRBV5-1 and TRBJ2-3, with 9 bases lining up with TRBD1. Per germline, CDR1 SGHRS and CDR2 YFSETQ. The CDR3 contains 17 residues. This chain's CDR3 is CASSLTSGAGQGYEQHF. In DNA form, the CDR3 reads TGCGCCAGCAGCTTGACCTCCGGAGCGGGACAGGGCTACGAGCAGCACTTC.

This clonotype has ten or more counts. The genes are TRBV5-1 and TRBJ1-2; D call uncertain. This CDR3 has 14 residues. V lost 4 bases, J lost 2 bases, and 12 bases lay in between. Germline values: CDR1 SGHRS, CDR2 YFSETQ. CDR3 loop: CASSGYGLNYGYTF. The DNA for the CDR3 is TGCGCCAGCAGCGGTTACGGATTGAACTATGGCTACACCTTC.

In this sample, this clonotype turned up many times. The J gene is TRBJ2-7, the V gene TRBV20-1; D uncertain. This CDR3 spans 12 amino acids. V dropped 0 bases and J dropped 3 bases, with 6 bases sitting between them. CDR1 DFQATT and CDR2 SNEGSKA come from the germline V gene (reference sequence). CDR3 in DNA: TGCAGTGCTAGAGAATTGAGCTACGAGCAGTACTTC. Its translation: CSARELSYEQYF.

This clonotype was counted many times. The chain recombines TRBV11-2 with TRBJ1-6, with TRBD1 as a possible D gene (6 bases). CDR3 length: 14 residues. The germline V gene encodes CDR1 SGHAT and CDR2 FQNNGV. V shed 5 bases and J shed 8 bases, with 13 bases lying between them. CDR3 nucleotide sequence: TGTGCCAGCAGCGAGCAGGGGTTCTATTCACCCCTCCACTTT. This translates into CASSEQGFYSPLHF.

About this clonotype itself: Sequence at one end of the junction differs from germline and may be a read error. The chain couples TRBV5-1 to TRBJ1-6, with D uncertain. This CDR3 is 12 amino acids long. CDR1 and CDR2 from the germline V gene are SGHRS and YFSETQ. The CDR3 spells CASSLARAPLHF. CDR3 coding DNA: TGCGCCAGCAGTTTGGCTCGGGCCCCCCTCCACTTT.

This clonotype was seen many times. CDR3: CASSVEAWGADTQYF. CDR3 in DNA: TGTGCCAGCAGCGTCGAAGCGTGGGGAGCAGATACGCAGTATTTT. The chain couples TRBV7-6 to TRBJ2-3; D is possibly TRBD2 (5 bases). CDR3 length: 15 residues. The germline gives CDR1 SGHVS, CDR2 FNYEAQ. V shed 5 bases and J shed 4 bases, with 16 bases lying between them. The full variable domain, in which reference TRBV7-6 and TRBJ2-3 provide the parts outside the CDR3, is GAGVSQSPRYKVTKRGQDVALRCDPISGHVSLYWYRQALGQGPEFLTYFNYEAQQDKSGLPNDRFSAERPEGSISTLTIQRTEQRDSAMYRCASSVEAWGADTQYFGPGTRLTVL.

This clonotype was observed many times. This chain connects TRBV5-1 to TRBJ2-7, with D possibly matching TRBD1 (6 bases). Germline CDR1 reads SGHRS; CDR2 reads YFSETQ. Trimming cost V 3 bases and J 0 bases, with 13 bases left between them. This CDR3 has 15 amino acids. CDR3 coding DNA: TGCGCCAGCAGCTCCGGGACAACAGTCTCCTACGAGCAGTACTTC. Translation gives CASSSGTTVSYEQYF.

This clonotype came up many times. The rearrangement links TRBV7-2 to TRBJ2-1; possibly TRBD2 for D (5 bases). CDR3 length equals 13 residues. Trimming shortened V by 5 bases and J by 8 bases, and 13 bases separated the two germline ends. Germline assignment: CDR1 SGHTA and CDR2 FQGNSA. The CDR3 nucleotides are TGTGCCAGCAGCCCAGGACGAGCGGATGAGCAGTTCTTC. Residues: CASSPGRADEQFF.

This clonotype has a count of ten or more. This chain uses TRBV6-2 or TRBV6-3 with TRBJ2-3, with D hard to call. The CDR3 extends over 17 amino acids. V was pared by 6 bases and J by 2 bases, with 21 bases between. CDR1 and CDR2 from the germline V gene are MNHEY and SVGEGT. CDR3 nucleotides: TGTGCCAGCAGCTACCCTCAGGACCTCGGGCCCACAGATACGCAGTATTTT. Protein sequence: CASSYPQDLGPTDTQYF.

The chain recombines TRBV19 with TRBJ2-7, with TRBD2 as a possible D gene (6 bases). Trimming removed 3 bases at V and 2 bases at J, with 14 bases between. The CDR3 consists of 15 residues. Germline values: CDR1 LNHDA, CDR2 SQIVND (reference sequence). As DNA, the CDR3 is TGTGCCAGTAGTATTTTAGCGGACGGGGCCTACGAGCAGTACTTC. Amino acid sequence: CASSILADGAYEQYF.

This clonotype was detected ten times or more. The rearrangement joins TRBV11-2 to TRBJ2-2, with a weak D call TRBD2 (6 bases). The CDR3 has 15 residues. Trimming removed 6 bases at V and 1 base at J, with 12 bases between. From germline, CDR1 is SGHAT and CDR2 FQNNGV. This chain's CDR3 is CASRGGPLNTGELFF. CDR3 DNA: TGTGCCAGCAGGGGGGGACCGCTGAACACCGGGGAGCTGTTTTTT.